This TCR beta chain was identified during a study of CD8 T cells in ankylosing spondylitis. Each CDR3 protein is one row after TCRdb ran MiXCR on the 5' RACE reads. This sample yields roughly 90,000 distinct CDR3 sequences, of which roughly 8.5% are seen a single time; about 30% belongs to the top ten. Unmatched junction bases numbered 8, after V lost 7 bases and J lost 0 bases. The germline V gene has CDR1 MDHEN and CDR2 SYDVKM. The CDR3 spans 16 residues. This clonotype was detected many times. The target antigen is unknown. The study's findings and limits: Disease-associated clones were reportedly significantly overrepresented in matched ankylosing spondylitis synovial fluid. There was a TCR beta motif, made of several highly homologous variants, that appeared characteristic of ankylosing spondylitis blood.

The receptor comes from a male donor with ankylosing spondylitis. This chain connects TRBV28 to TRBJ2-2; 7 bases match TRBD1. The sample consisted of blood, either unsorted or a sorted T cell fraction (not recorded which). The CDR3 sequence is CASTTDRVTNTGELFF. The CDR3 DNA follows: TGTGCCAGCACTACAGACAGGGTAACGAACACCGGGGAGCTGTTTTTT.